This entry features one TCR beta chain sequence. No antigen is known for it. The source of the sample is a study of cytomegalovirus exposure and HLA in healthy donors. PCR amplification relied on 60 Vbeta primers (plus 13 Jbeta primers). Authors' methods: In a later analysis, around 10 million of tens of millions of unique beta chains occurred in at least two donors. Using immunoSEQ multiplex PCR, the repertoire was profiled, and TCRdb retains in-frame clones only, with some absent. V, J and clone size are those of that table, while D and trimming were read from the DNA. Found here are 150,000 to 200,000 clones, more than 60% of them singletons; the top ten hold roughly 6.4%. This CDR3 has 14 amino acids. Germline CDR1 and CDR2: WSHSY and SAAADI. V was clipped by 1 base and J by 7 bases, with 13 bases between them. General observations from the study: While the bulk of TCR sequences proved rare, some public TCRs turned up in many donors. A missense variant in DCLRE1C was later tied to TCR beta V- and J-gene trimming.

The source material was PBMCs. This rearrangement joins TRBV10-2 to TRBJ1-1; the D gene is possibly TRBD1 (5 bases). The clonotype originates from a woman between 40 and 55 years old in good health and CMV-seropositive. CDR3 nucleotide sequence: TGCGCCAGCAGTGAGTTTGGGACTCGGGATGAAGCTTTCTTT. Protein: CASSEFGTRDEAFF.